Described below is a single TCR beta chain sequence and its context. This specimen comes from a study of blood T cell repertoires in COVID-19. Background on the study: Samples taken during acute and convalescent COVID-19 were collected in the United States, Italy and Spain.

Clones were read by immunoSEQ multiplex PCR, and TCRdb kept only the in-frame ones, dropping some. The sample includes 85,000 to 100,000 clones, around 80% of them seen just once. Germline CDR1 MNHEY, CDR2 SVGAGI. This CDR3 is 13 amino acids long. V lost 0 bases, J lost 2 bases, and 4 bases lay in between. The clonotype was recovered from a man in his fifties or sixties who had recovered from COVID-19. Sequencing was performed on peripheral blood. V and J are TRBV6-5 and TRBJ2-5; D gene unclear. CDR3 in amino acids: CASSYSYQETQYF. The DNA of the CDR3 is TGTGCCAGCAGTTACTCCTATCAAGAGACCCAGTACTTC.